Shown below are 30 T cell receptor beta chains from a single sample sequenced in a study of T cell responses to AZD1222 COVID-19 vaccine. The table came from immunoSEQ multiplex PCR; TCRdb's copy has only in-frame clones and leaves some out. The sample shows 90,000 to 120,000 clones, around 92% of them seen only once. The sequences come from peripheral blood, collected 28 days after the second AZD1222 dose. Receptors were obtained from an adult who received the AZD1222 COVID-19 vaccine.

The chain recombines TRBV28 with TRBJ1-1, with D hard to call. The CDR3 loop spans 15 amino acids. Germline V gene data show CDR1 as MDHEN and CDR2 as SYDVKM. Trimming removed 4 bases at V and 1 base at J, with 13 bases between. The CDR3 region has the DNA TGTGCCAGCAGTTCTACAGAAGCGAGGAACACTGAAGCTTTCTTT. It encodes CASSSTEARNTEAFF.

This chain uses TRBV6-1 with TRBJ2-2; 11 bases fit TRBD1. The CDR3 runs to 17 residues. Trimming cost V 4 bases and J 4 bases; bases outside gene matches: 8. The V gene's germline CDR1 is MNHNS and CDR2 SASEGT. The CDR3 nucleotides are TGTGCCAGCAGTGTCCCAAGGACAGGGGGCCTCACCGGGGAGCTGTTTTTT. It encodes CASSVPRTGGLTGELFF.

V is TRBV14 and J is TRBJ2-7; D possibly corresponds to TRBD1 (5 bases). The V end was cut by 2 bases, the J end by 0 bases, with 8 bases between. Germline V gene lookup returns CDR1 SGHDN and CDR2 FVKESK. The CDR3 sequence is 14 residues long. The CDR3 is CASSQQQASYEQYF. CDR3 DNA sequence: TGTGCCAGCAGCCAACAACAGGCCTCCTACGAGCAGTACTTC.

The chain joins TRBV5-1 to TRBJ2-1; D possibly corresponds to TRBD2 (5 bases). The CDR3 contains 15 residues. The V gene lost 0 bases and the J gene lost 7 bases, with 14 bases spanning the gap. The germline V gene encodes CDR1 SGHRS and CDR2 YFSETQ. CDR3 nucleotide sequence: TGCGCCAGCAGCTTGGACCGGCCCGGAGGTAATGAGCAGTTCTTC. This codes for CASSLDRPGGNEQFF.

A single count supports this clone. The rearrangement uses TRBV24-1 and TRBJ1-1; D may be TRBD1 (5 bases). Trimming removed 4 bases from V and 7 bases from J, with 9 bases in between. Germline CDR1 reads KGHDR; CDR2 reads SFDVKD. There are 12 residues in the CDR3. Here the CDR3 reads CATSETDSEAFF. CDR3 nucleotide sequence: TGTGCCACCAGTGAGACTGACAGTGAAGCTTTCTTT.

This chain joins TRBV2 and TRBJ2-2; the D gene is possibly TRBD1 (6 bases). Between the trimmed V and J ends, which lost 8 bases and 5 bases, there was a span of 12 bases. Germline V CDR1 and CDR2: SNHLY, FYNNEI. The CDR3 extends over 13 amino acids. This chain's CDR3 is CASDMDRTGELFF. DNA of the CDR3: TGTGCCAGCGATATGGACAGAACCGGGGAGCTGTTTTTT.

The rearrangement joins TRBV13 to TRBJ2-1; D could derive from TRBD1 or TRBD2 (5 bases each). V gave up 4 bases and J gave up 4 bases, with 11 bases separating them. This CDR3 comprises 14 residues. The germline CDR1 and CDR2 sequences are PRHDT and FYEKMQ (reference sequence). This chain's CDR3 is CASSSRDGYNEQFF. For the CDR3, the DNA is TGTGCCAGCAGCTCCCGGGACGGGTACAATGAGCAGTTCTTC.

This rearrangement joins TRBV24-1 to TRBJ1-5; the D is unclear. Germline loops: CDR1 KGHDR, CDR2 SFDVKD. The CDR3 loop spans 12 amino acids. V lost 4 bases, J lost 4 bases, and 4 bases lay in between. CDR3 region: CATSDGNQPQHF. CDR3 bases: TGTGCCACCAGTGACGGTAATCAGCCCCAGCATTTT.

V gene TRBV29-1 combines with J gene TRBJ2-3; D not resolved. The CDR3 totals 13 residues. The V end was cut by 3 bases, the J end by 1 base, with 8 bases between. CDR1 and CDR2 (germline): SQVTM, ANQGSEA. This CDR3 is CSVDQSGTDTQYF. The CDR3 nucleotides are TGCAGCGTTGATCAGTCCGGCACAGATACGCAGTATTTT.

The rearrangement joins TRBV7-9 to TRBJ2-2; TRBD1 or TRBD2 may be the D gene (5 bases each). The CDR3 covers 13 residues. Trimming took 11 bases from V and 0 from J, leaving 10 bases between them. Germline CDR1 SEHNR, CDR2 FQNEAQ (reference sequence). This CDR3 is CAGTRSNTGELFF. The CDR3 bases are TGTGCCGGGACCCGGTCGAACACCGGGGAGCTGTTTTTT.

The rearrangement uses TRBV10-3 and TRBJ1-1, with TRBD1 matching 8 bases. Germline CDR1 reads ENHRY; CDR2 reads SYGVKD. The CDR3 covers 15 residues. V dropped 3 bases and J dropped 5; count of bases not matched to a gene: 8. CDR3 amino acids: CAISESTGGITEAFF. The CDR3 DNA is TGTGCCATCAGTGAATCCACAGGGGGAATTACTGAAGCTTTCTTT.

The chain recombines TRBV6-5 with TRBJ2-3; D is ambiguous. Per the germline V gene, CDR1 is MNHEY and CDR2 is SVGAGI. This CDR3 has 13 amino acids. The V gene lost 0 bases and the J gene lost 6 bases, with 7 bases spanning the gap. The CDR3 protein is CASSYSYSDTQYF. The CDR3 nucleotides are TGTGCCAGCAGTTACTCTTACTCGGATACGCAGTATTTT.

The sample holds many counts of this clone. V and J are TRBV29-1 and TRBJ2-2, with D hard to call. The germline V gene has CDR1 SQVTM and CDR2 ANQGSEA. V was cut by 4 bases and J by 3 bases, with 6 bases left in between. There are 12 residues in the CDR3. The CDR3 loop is CSVVSHTGELFF. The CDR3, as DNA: TGCAGCGTTGTCTCCCACACCGGGGAGCTGTTTTTT.

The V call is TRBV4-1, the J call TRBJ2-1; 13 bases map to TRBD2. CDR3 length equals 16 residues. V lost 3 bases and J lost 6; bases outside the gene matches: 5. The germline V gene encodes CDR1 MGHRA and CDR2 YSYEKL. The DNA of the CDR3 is TGCGCCAGCAGCCAGGTCCGACTAGCGGGGGGCAATGAGCAGTTCTTC. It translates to CASSQVRLAGGNEQFF.

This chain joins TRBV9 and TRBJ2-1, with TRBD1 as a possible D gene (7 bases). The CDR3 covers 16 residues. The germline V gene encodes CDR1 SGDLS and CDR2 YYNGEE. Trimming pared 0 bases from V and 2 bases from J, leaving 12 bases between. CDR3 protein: CASSVDLRGAYNEQFF. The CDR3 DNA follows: TGTGCCAGCAGCGTAGATCTCAGGGGGGCCTACAATGAGCAGTTCTTC. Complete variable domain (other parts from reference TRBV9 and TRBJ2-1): DSGVTQTPKHLITATGQRVTLRCSPRSGDLSVYWYQQSLDQGLQFLIQYYNGEERAKGNILERFSAQQFPDLHSELNLSSLELGDSALYFCASSVDLRGAYNEQFFGPGTRLTVL.

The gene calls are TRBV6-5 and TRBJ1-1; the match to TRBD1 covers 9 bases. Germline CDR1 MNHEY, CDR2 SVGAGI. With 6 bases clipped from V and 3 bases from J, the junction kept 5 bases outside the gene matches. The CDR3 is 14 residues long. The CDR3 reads CASSTTGGDTEAFF. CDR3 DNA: TGTGCCAGCAGCACGACAGGGGGGGACACTGAAGCTTTCTTT.

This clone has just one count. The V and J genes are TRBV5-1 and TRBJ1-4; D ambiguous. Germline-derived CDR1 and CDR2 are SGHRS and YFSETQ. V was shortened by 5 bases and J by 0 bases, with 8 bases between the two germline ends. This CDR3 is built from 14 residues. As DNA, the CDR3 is TGCGCCAGCAGGGACGGTGCAACTAATGAAAAACTGTTTTTT. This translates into CASRDGATNEKLFF.

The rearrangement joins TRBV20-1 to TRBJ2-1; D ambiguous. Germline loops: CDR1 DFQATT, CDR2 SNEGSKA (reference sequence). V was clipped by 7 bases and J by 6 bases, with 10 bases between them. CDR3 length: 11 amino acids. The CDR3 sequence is CSVRLGNEQFF. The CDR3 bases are TGCAGTGTACGGCTTGGCAATGAGCAGTTCTTC.

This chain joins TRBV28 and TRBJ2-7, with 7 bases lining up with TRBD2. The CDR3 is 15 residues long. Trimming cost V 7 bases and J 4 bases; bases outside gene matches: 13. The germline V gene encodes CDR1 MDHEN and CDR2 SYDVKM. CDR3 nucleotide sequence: TGTGCCAGCAAGACCAATGAAGGGAGGGCTTACGAGCAGTACTTC. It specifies CASKTNEGRAYEQYF.

The CDR3 nucleotides read TGTGCCAGCACCAGGGGGGCTAGCGGTTCCTACGAGCAGTACTTC. Its translation is CASTRGASGSYEQYF. J is TRBJ2-7 and V is TRBV6-5; D tentatively fits TRBD1 or TRBD2 (7 bases each). Germline V gene data show CDR1 as MNHEY and CDR2 as SVGAGI. The V end was cut by 7 bases, the J end by 1 base, with 17 bases between. There are 15 residues in the CDR3.

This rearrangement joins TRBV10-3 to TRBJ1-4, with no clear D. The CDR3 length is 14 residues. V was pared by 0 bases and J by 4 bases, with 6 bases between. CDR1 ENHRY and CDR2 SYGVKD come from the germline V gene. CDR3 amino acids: CAISESTGNEKLFF. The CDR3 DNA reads TGTGCCATCAGTGAGTCGACGGGTAATGAAAAACTGTTTTTT.

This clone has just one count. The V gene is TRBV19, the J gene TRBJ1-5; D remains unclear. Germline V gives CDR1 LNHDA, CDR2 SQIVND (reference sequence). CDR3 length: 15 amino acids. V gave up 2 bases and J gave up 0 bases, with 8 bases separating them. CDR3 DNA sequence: TGTGCCAGTAGTATAAAGGCGAGTAGCAATCAGCCCCAGCATTTT. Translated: CASSIKASSNQPQHF. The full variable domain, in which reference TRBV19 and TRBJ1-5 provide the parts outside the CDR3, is DGGITQSPKYLFRKEGQNVTLSCEQNLNHDAMYWYRQDPGQGLRLIYYSQIVNDFQKGDIAEGYSVSREKKESFPLTVTSAQKNPTAFYLCASSIKASSNQPQHFGDGTRLSIL.

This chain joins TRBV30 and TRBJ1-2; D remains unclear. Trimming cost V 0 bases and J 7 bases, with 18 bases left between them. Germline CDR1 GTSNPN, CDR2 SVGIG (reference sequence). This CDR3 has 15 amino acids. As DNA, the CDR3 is TGTGCCTGGAGTGTACTAGGCCCACAACAGCGTGGCTACACCTTC. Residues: CAWSVLGPQQRGYTF. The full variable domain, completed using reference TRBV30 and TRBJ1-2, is SQTIHQWPATLVQPVGSPLSLECTVEGTSNPNLYWYRQAAGRGLQLLFYSVGIGQISSEVPQNLSASRPQDRQFILSSKKLLLSDSGFYLCAWSVLGPQQRGYTFGSGTRLTVV.

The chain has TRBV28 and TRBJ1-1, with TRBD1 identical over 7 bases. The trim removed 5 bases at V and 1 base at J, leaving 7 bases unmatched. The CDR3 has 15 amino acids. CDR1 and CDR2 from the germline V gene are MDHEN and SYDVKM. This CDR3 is CASSPGQVRNTEAFF. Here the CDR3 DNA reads TGTGCCAGCAGTCCCGGACAGGTTAGGAACACTGAAGCTTTCTTT.

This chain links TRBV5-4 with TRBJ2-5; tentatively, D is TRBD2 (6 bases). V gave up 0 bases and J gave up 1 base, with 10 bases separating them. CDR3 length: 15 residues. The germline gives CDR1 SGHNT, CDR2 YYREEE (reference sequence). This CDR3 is CASSLGQGGQETQYF. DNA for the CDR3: TGTGCCAGCAGCTTGGGGCAGGGAGGCCAAGAGACCCAGTACTTC.

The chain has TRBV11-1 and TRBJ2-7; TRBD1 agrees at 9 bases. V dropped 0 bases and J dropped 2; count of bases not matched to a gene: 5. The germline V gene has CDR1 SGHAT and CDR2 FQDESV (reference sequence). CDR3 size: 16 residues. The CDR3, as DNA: TGTGCCAGCAGCTTAGCGGGACAGGGAGGCCCCTACGAGCAGTACTTC. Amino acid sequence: CASSLAGQGGPYEQYF.

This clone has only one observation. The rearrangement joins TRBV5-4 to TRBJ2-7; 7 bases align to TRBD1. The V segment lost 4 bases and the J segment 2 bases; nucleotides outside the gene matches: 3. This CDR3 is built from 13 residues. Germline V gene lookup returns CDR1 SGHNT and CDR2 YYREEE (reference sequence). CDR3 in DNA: TGTGCCAGCAGCGACAGGGTAACCTACGAGCAGTACTTC. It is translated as CASSDRVTYEQYF.

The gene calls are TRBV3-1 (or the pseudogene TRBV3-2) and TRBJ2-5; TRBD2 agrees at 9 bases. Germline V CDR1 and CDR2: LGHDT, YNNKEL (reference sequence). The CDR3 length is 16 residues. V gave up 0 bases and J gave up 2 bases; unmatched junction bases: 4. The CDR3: CASSQDPSGGQETQYF. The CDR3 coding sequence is TGTGCCAGCAGCCAAGATCCCAGCGGGGGGCAAGAGACCCAGTACTTC.

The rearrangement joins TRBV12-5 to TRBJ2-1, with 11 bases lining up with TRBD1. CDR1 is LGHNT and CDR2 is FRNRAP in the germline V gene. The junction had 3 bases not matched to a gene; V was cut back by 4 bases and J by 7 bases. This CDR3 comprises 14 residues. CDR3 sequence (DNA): TGTGCTAGTGGTTGGACAGGGGGCTGGAATGAGCAGTTCTTC. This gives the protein CASGWTGGWNEQFF.

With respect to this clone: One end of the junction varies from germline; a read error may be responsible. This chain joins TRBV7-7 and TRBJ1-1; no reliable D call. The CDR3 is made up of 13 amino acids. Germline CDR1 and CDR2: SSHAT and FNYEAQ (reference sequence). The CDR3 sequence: CASSAKVGTEAFF. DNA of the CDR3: TGTGCTAGCAGCGCGAAAGTTGGGACTGAAGCTTTCTTT.